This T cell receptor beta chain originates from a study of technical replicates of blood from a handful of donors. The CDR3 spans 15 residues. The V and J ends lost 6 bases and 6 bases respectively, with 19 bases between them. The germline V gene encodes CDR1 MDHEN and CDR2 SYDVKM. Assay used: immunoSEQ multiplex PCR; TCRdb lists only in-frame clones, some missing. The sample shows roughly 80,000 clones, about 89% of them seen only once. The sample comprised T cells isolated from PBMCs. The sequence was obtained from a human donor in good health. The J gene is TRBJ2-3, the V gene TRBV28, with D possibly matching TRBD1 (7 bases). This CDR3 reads CASSPTPRGRDTQYF. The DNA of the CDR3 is TGTGCCAGCAGCCCAACACCCAGGGGGAGGGATACGCAGTATTTT.